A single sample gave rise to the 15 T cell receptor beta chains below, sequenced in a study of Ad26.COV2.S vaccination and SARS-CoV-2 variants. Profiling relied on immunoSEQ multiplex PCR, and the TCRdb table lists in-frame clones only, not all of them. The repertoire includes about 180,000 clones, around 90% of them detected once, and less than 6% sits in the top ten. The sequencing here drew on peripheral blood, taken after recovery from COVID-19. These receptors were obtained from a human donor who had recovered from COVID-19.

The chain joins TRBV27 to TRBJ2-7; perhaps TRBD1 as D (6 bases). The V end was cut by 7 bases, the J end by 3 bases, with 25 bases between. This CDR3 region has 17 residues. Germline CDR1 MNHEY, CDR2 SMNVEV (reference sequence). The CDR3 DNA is TGTGCCAGCACCCTGGAGAGGTTTGGGACAACACACTACGAGCAGTACTTC. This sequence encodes CASTLERFGTTHYEQYF.

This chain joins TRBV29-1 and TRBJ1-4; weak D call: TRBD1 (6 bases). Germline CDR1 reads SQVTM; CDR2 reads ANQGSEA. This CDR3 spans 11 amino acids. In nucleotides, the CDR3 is TGCAGTGGCGGGGGCCCCGAGGGACTGTTTTTT. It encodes CSGGGPEGLFF.

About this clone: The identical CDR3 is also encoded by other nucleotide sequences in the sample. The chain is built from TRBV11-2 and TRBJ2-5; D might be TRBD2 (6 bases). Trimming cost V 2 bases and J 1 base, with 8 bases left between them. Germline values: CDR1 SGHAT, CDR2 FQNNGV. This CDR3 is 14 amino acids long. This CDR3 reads CASSLSGGQETQYF. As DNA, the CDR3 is TGTGCCAGCAGCTTATCCGGGGGCCAAGAGACCCAGTACTTC.

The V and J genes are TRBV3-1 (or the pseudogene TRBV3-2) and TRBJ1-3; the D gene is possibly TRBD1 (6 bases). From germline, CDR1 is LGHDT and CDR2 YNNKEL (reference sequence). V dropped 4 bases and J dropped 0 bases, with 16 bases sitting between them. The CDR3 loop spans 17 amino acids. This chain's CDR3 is CASSLKGGVFSGNTIYF. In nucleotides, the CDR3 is TGTGCCAGCAGCCTTAAGGGGGGGGTTTTCTCTGGAAACACCATATATTTT.

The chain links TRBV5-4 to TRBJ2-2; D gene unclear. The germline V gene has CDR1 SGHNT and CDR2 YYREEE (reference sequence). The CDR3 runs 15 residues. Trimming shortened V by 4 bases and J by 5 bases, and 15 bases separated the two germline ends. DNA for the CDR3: TGTGCCAGCAGCCCGGGTTATGGAATGACCGGGGAGCTGTTTTTT. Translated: CASSPGYGMTGELFF.

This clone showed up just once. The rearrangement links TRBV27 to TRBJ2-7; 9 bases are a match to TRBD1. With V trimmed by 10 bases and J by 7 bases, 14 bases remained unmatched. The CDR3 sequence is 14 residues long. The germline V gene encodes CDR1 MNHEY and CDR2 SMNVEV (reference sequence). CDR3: CATRLQGAEGEQYF. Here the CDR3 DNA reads TGTGCCACCCGCCTACAGGGGGCGGAAGGGGAGCAGTACTTC.

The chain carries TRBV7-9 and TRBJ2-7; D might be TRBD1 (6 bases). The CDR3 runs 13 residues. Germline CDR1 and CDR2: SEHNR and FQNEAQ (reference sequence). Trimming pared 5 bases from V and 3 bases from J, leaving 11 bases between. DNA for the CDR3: TGTGCCAGCAGCCCGGACAGAAGCTACGAGCAGTACTTC. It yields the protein CASSPDRSYEQYF.

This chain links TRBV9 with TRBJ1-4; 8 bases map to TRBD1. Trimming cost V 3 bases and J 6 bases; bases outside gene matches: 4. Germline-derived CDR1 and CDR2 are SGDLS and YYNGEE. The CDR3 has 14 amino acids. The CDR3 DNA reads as TGTGCCAGCAGCGCCGGGACAGGTTATGAAAAACTGTTTTTT. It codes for CASSAGTGYEKLFF.

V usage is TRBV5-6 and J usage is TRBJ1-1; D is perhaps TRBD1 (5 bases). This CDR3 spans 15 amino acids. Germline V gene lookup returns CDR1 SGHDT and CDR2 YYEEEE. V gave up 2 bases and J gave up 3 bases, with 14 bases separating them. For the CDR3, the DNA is TGTGCCAGCAGCTTAATTGAGCGGGACCACACTGAAGCTTTCTTT. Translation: CASSLIERDHTEAFF.

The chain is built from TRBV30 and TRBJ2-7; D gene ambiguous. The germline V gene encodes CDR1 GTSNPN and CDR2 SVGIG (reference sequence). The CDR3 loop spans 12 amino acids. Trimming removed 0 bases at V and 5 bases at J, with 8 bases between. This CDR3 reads CAWSVRPNEQYF. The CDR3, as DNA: TGTGCCTGGAGTGTACGACCGAACGAGCAGTACTTC.

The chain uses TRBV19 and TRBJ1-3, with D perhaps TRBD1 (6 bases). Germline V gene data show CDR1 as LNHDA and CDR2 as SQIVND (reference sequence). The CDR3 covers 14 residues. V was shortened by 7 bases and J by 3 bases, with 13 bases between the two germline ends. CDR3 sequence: CASKRQEDGNTIYF. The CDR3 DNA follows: TGTGCCAGTAAGCGACAGGAAGATGGAAACACCATATATTTT. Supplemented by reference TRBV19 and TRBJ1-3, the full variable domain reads DGGITQSPKYLFRKEGQNVTLSCEQNLNHDAMYWYRQDPGQGLRLIYYSQIVNDFQKGDIAEGYSVSREKKESFPLTVTSAQKNPTAFYLCASKRQEDGNTIYFGEGSWLTVV.

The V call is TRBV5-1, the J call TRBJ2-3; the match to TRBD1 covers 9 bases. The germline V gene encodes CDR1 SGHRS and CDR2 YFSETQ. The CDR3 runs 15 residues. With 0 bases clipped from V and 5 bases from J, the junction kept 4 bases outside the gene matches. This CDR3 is CASSLGGTGRDTQYF. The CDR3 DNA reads TGCGCCAGCAGCTTGGGTGGGACAGGGAGAGATACGCAGTATTTT.

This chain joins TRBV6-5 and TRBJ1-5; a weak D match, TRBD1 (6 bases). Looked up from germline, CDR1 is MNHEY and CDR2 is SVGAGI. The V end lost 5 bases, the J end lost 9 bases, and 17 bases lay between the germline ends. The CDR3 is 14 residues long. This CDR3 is CASSPLGGLGPQHF. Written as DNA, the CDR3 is TGTGCCAGCAGTCCTCTCGGGGGCCTAGGGCCCCAGCATTTT.

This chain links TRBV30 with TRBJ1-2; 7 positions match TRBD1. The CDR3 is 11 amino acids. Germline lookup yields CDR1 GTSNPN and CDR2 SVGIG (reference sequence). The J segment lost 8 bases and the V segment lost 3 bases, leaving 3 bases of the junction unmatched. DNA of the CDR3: TGTGCCTGGAGGTGGGACAGCGGCTACACCTTC. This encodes CAWRWDSGYTF. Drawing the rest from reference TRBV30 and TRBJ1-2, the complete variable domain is SQTIHQWPATLVQPVGSPLSLECTVEGTSNPNLYWYRQAAGRGLQLLFYSVGIGQISSEVPQNLSASRPQDRQFILSSKKLLLSDSGFYLCAWRWDSGYTFGSGTRLTVV.

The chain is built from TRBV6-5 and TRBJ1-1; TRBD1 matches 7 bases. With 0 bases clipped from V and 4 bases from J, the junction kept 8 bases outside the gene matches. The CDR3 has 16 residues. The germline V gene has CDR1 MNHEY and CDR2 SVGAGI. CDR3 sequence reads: CASSYSRKGASTEAFF. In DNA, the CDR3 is TGTGCCAGCAGTTACTCGAGAAAGGGGGCGAGCACTGAAGCTTTCTTT.